This TCR beta chain emerged from a study of cytomegalovirus exposure and HLA in healthy donors. With 60 Vbeta and 13 Jbeta primers, the PCR was carried out. Libraries were prepared by immunoSEQ multiplex PCR; TCRdb keeps only in-frame clonotypes and omits some of them. The data contain some 150,000 clones, 55% to 70% of them singletons. V was pared by 3 bases and J by 5 bases, with 8 bases between. This CDR3 comprises 12 residues. Germline V gives CDR1 SGDLS, CDR2 YYNGEE. The sequenced sample was PBMCs. V gene TRBV9 combines with J gene TRBJ1-2; D perhaps matches TRBD1 (5 bases). This receptor was taken from a woman aged 55-75 years in good health and CMV-seropositive. CDR3 sequence (DNA): TGTGCCAGCAGCGCGACAGCTTATGGCTACACCTTC. This translates into CASSATAYGYTF. The variable domain in full, completed from reference TRBV9 and TRBJ1-2, reads DSGVTQTPKHLITATGQRVTLRCSPRSGDLSVYWYQQSLDQGLQFLIQYYNGEERAKGNILERFSAQQFPDLHSELNLSSLELGDSALYFCASSATAYGYTFGSGTRLTVV.